The 10 T cell receptor beta chains presented below share a single source sample, sequenced in a study of shared clonotypes between healthy human individuals. Profiling relied on immunoSEQ multiplex PCR, and the TCRdb table lists in-frame clones only, not all of them. There are some 2.3 million clones in the sample; about 92% occur only once, and about 0.39% lies in the top ten. The sample was naive CD4+ T cells from PBMCs. As to subset: CD45RA+ positively selected. The receptors come from a man in his late teens or twenties in good health. Some clones in this sample may be carry-over from other donors' samples.

The chain carries TRBV21-1 and TRBJ1-5; whether TRBD1, the table's D call, matches the DNA was not checked. TRBV21-1 is designated a pseudogene. CDR3 length: 16 residues. CDR3 DNA: TGTGCCAGCAGCCTCATACGGACAGGGGGCGATCAGCCCCAGCATTTT. It is translated as CASSLIRTGGDQPQHF.

In regard to this clone: This CDR3 is also generated by other DNA sequences in the sample. The chain links TRBV7-8 to TRBJ1-5; unclear D gene. Germline lookup yields CDR1 SGHVS and CDR2 FQNEAQ. Between the trimmed V and J ends, which lost 1 base and 1 base, there was a span of 5 bases. CDR3 size: 14 residues. CDR3 DNA: TGTGCCAGCAGCTTAGAGAACAGCAATCAGCCCCAGCATTTT. As protein: CASSLENSNQPQHF.

This rearrangement joins TRBV6-1 to TRBJ1-5; D is ambiguous. Germline V gene sequence: CDR1 MNHNS, CDR2 SASEGT. The CDR3 spans 14 residues. V was pared by 5 bases and J by 0 bases, with 8 bases between. The CDR3 sequence: CASSRTDSNQPQHF. The DNA for the CDR3 is TGTGCCAGCAGTAGGACGGATAGCAATCAGCCCCAGCATTTT.

This chain joins TRBV7-3 and TRBJ2-3, with D tentatively TRBD1 (5 bases). V was trimmed by 2 bases and J by 4 bases, leaving 10 bases between them. The CDR3 has 14 amino acids. The germline V gene has CDR1 SGHTA and CDR2 FQGTGA. Here the CDR3 DNA reads TGTGCCAGCAGCTTATACAGGTCATCAGATACGCAGTATTTT. This encodes CASSLYRSSDTQYF. Together with reference TRBV7-3 and TRBJ2-3, the CDR3 gives the full variable domain: GAGVSQTPSNKVTEKGKYVELRCDPISGHTALYWYRQSLGQGPEFLIYFQGTGAADDSGLPNDRFFAVRPEGSVSTLKIQRTERGDSAVYLCASSLYRSSDTQYFGPGTRLTVL.

The J gene is TRBJ2-7, the V gene TRBV9; 8 nucleotides agree with TRBD2. J lost 2 bases, V lost 4 bases, and 8 bases had no gene match. Per the germline V gene, CDR1 is SGDLS and CDR2 is YYNGEE. The CDR3 covers 15 residues. CDR3 sequence: CASSLGGSGAYEQYF. Written as DNA, the CDR3 is TGTGCCAGCAGCCTAGGGGGTAGCGGGGCCTACGAGCAGTACTTC.

The V and J genes are TRBV4-3 and TRBJ2-7, with TRBD1 matching 7 bases. Germline lookup yields CDR1 LGHNA and CDR2 YSLEER. The CDR3 extends over 14 amino acids. V shed 4 bases, J shed 2 bases, and the junction held 5 bases outside the gene matches. Here the CDR3 reads CASSLRQGAYEQYF. The CDR3 DNA follows: TGCGCCAGCAGCCTAAGACAGGGCGCCTACGAGCAGTACTTC.

The chain combines TRBV2 with TRBJ2-7; D gene uncertain. Germline V gives CDR1 SNHLY, CDR2 FYNNEI. Trimming left V 4 bases short and J 3 bases short, with 10 bases between. This CDR3 region has 13 residues. CDR3 sequence (DNA): TGTGCCAGCAGTGGAAATGCGGTCTACGAGCAGTACTTC. Protein sequence: CASSGNAVYEQYF.

The chain joins TRBV7-9 to TRBJ1-2, with TRBD1 as a possible D gene (6 bases). The CDR3 is made up of 14 amino acids. Germline CDR1 SEHNR, CDR2 FQNEAQ (reference sequence). With 1 base removed from V and 8 bases from J, the gap between germline ends came to 14 bases. CDR3 DNA: TGTGCCAGCAGCTTAGAGTTGGGGGCCGGGGGCTACACCTTC. Its translation: CASSLELGAGGYTF.

This clone was detected once. The CDR3 is CASSIEEGLYSGANVLTF. Here the CDR3 DNA reads TGTGCCAGCAGTATCGAGGAGGGACTTTACTCTGGGGCCAACGTCCTGACTTTC. The chain joins TRBV4-2 to TRBJ2-6; D is perhaps TRBD2 (6 bases). Trimming took 6 bases from V and 0 from J, leaving 18 bases between them. Germline-derived CDR1 and CDR2 are LGHNA and YNFKEQ. The CDR3 runs to 18 residues.

The chain joins TRBV5-8 to TRBJ2-5; D is undetermined. V gave up 2 bases and J gave up 1 base, with 12 bases separating them. This CDR3 is built from 15 residues. Germline CDR1 is SGHTS and CDR2 is YDEGEE. CDR3 DNA: TGTGCCAGCAGCTTTTCACAGTTAATCCAAGAGACCCAGTACTTC. Amino acid sequence: CASSFSQLIQETQYF.